One sample yielded the 19 T cell receptor beta chains listed below, sequenced in a study of siplizumab effects on memory and regulatory T cells. Using immunoSEQ multiplex PCR, the repertoire was profiled, and TCRdb retains in-frame clones only, with some absent. The sample comprises more than 95,000 clones, over 90% of which are singletons, and roughly 0.59% rests with the top ten. Sequenced input: Tregs sorted from blood. Source of these receptors: a human donor in good health.

The gene calls are TRBV11-3 and TRBJ2-1; possibly TRBD1 for D (7 bases). The V gene lost 5 bases and the J gene lost 7 bases, with 18 bases spanning the gap. The CDR3 length is 15 residues. Germline CDR1 reads SGHNT; CDR2 reads YENEEA. For the CDR3, the DNA is TGTGCCAGCAGCCCCCAGGGGGGTATGTGGAATGAGCAGTTCTTC. Encoded protein: CASSPQGGMWNEQFF. The full variable domain, rest sourced from reference TRBV11-3 and TRBJ2-1, is EAGVVQSPRYKIIEKKQPVAFWCNPISGHNTLYWYLQNLGQGPELLIRYENEEAVDDSQLPKDRFSAERLKGVDSTLKIQPAELGDSAVYLCASSPQGGMWNEQFFGPGTRLTVL.

The chain couples TRBV10-3 to TRBJ2-2; 12 bases align to TRBD1. Germline V gene lookup returns CDR1 ENHRY and CDR2 SYGVKD. Germline trimming cut 6 bases from V and 7 bases from J; bases unmatched to any gene: 3. This CDR3 is built from 14 residues. The CDR3 here is CAIRGQGADGELFF. As DNA, the CDR3 is TGTGCCATCAGGGGACAGGGGGCAGACGGGGAGCTGTTTTTT.

Only a few counts were recorded for this clone. CDR3 in DNA: TGTGCCAGCAGTCGACTCGACAGGGGGTATAATTCACCCCTCCACTTT. It encodes CASSRLDRGYNSPLHF. V and J are TRBV6-6 and TRBJ1-6; TRBD1 matches 9 bases. The CDR3 has 16 amino acids. V was pared by 5 bases and J by 4 bases, with 6 bases of the junction left unmatched. CDR1 is MNHNY and CDR2 is SVGAGI in the germline V gene (reference sequence).

The chain is built from TRBV18 and TRBJ2-3; D uncertain. V was clipped by 1 base and J by 6 bases, with 8 bases between them. This CDR3 comprises 13 residues. The V gene's germline CDR1 is KGHSH and CDR2 LQKENI. For the CDR3, the DNA is TGTGCCAGCTCACCACTCGGTGGGGATACGCAGTATTTT. Its protein is CASSPLGGDTQYF.

This clone has at least ten counts. The gene calls are TRBV9 and TRBJ1-1; D gene ambiguous. In germline, CDR1 is SGDLS, CDR2 YYNGEE. This CDR3 contains 13 residues. V was clipped by 7 bases and J by 4 bases, with 14 bases between them. CDR3 bases: TGTGCCAGCGGGGTGAGGGCAGGCACTGAAGCTTTCTTT. This codes for CASGVRAGTEAFF.

This clone was seen only once. The chain has TRBV5-6 and TRBJ2-1; 7 positions match TRBD1. V shed 0 bases, J shed 6 bases, and the junction held 6 bases outside the gene matches. The CDR3 is 15 residues long. Per germline, CDR1 SGHDT and CDR2 YYEEEE. Written as DNA, the CDR3 is TGTGCCAGCAGCTTGGGACAGGGACCCTTCAATGAGCAGTTCTTC. Its protein product is CASSLGQGPFNEQFF.

The chain carries TRBV18 and TRBJ1-1; tentative D call: TRBD1 (5 bases). Trimming removed 2 bases at V and 9 bases at J, with 16 bases between. CDR1 is KGHSH and CDR2 is LQKENI in the germline V gene. This CDR3 comprises 14 residues. CDR3 DNA: TGTGCCAGCTCACCAGGGACGCCGACCAGCAAAGCTTTCTTT. Its translation: CASSPGTPTSKAFF.

The rearrangement joins TRBV5-5 to TRBJ1-2, with 9 bases that match TRBD1. The V gene end was trimmed by 0 bases and the J gene end by 8 bases; junction bases not matched to a gene: 5. The CDR3 contains 14 residues. CDR1 SGHKS and CDR2 YYEKEE come from the germline V gene (reference sequence). CDR3 nucleotide sequence: TGTGCCAGCAGCTTGGCCGGGACAGGGCTCGGCTACACCTTC. Translation: CASSLAGTGLGYTF.

This chain links TRBV7-2 with TRBJ2-7, with 11 bases fitting TRBD1. Germline assignment: CDR1 SGHTA and CDR2 FQGNSA. The CDR3 spans 13 residues. Germline trimming cut 4 bases from V and 8 bases from J; bases unmatched to any gene: 4. CDR3 loop: CASSSGQGAKQYF. The CDR3 nucleotides read TGTGCCAGCAGCTCTGGACAGGGGGCGAAGCAGTACTTC.

The chain joins TRBV7-8 to TRBJ1-5; D gene uncertain. This CDR3 comprises 14 residues. Germline CDR1 reads SGHVS; CDR2 reads FQNEAQ. V was cut by 1 base and J by 7 bases, with 11 bases left in between. The CDR3 loop is CASSLGVGPQPQHF. CDR3 in DNA: TGTGCCAGCAGCTTAGGCGTCGGCCCGCAGCCCCAGCATTTT.

The genes are TRBV18 and TRBJ1-1; D remains ambiguous. CDR3 size: 14 residues. Between the trimmed V and J ends, which lost 3 bases and 7 bases, there was a span of 15 bases. Germline loops: CDR1 KGHSH, CDR2 LQKENI. CDR3 region: CASSPNADAYEAFF. CDR3 nucleotides: TGTGCCAGCTCACCCAACGCAGATGCTTATGAAGCTTTCTTT. Full variable domain (missing parts from reference TRBV18 and TRBJ1-1): NAGVMQNPRHLVRRRGQEARLRCSPMKGHSHVYWYRQLPEEGLKFMVYLQKENIIDESGMPKERFSAEFPKEGPSILRIQQVVRGDSAAYFCASSPNADAYEAFFGQGTRLTVV.

V is TRBV6-5 and J is TRBJ2-5, with TRBD2 identical over 8 bases. The V and J ends lost 7 bases and 7 bases, in that order; junction bases with no gene match: 11. The CDR3 has 14 residues. The germline V gene has CDR1 MNHEY and CDR2 SVGAGI. CDR3: CASNSFGTRGTQYF. CDR3 DNA sequence: TGTGCCAGCAATTCCTTCGGGACTAGGGGGACCCAGTACTTC.

The gene calls are TRBV6-1 and TRBJ2-3; no reliable D call. Germline CDR1 is MNHNS and CDR2 is SASEGT. The CDR3 loop spans 13 amino acids. V was clipped by 2 bases and J by 4 bases, with 7 bases between them. CDR3 loop: CASSERRADTQYF. CDR3 sequence (DNA): TGTGCCAGCAGTGAAAGGCGCGCAGATACGCAGTATTTT.

This rearrangement joins TRBV9 to TRBJ1-2; TRBD1 agrees at 7 bases. J was trimmed by 6 bases and V by 3 bases; bases with no gene match: 8. This CDR3 is 14 amino acids long. Per germline, CDR1 SGDLS and CDR2 YYNGEE. The CDR3 protein is CASSARQGVHGYTF. CDR3 DNA: TGTGCCAGCAGCGCACGACAGGGTGTCCATGGCTACACCTTC.

V is TRBV7-2 and J is TRBJ2-3, with D perhaps TRBD2 (5 bases). This CDR3 has 13 residues. The V gene's germline CDR1 is SGHTA and CDR2 FQGNSA. Trimming cost V 4 bases and J 6 bases, with 11 bases left between them. The CDR3 protein is CASSYRRSDTQYF. CDR3 nucleotide sequence: TGTGCCAGCAGCTACCGGAGGTCGGATACGCAGTATTTT. The full variable domain, its missing parts supplied by reference TRBV7-2 and TRBJ2-3, is GAGVSQSPSNKVTEKGKDVELRCDPISGHTALYWYRQSLGQGLEFLIYFQGNSAPDKSGLPSDRFSAERTGGSVSTLTIQRTQQEDSAVYLCASSYRRSDTQYFGPGTRLTVL.

CDR3 residues: CASRTGANTEAFF. CDR3 nucleotide sequence: TGTGCCAGTAGGACCGGGGCAAACACTGAAGCTTTCTTT. The chain combines TRBV19 with TRBJ1-1; a weak D match, TRBD1 (5 bases). This CDR3 has 13 residues. Trimming cost V 6 bases and J 2 bases, with 10 bases left between them. Germline CDR1 reads LNHDA; CDR2 reads SQIVND (reference sequence).

The chain joins TRBV9 to TRBJ2-3, with no clear D. Germline V gene lookup returns CDR1 SGDLS and CDR2 YYNGEE. CDR3 length: 15 amino acids. The V gene lost 0 bases and the J gene lost 2 bases, with 10 bases spanning the gap. CDR3 in amino acids: CASSVAGRHTDTQYF. CDR3 bases: TGTGCCAGCAGCGTAGCAGGCCGACACACAGATACGCAGTATTTT.

The chain has TRBV7-2 and TRBJ2-7, with D unresolved. CDR3 length equals 13 residues. Germline V gene lookup returns CDR1 SGHTA and CDR2 FQGNSA. With 1 base removed from V and 3 bases from J, the gap between germline ends came to 7 bases. The CDR3 bases are TGTGCCAGCAGCTTAGAGGTCTACTACGAGCAGTACTTC. Protein sequence: CASSLEVYYEQYF.

The rearrangement links TRBV6-1 to TRBJ1-1; D call uncertain. Germline CDR1 is MNHNS and CDR2 is SASEGT. With 4 bases removed from V and 5 bases from J, the gap between germline ends came to 14 bases. This CDR3 is 14 amino acids long. In DNA form, the CDR3 reads TGTGCCAGCAGTGTTGGAAGGTGGCGGACTGAAGCTTTCTTT. This translates into CASSVGRWRTEAFF.